This T cell receptor beta chain was sequenced in a study of T cell clonotyping in hematopoietic cell transplantation. Study summary: Pretransplant recipient samples were taken after cytoreduction. Findings of the study overall: Graft donor and pretransplant recipient Inverse Simpson Index values predicted broader posttransplant TCR diversity. No sorting was done, leaving CD4 and CD8 contributions mixed.

Time point in this sample: recipient sample about 28 days before transplant, after cytoreduction. Samples: about 28 days before transplant, then days 30, 100 and 180 after. Assay: immunoSEQ multiplex PCR; the TCRdb copy retains only in-frame clones and omits some. The repertoire includes approximately 8,700 clones, approximately 84% of them detected once, and about 26% sits in the top ten. A note on this clone: Its target is not known.

V gave up 2 bases and J gave up 4 bases, with 1 base separating them. The CDR3 extends over 11 amino acids. Germline assignment: CDR1 SGHTS and CDR2 YDEGEE. The gene calls are TRBV5-8 and TRBJ1-3; D remains unclear. This receptor was obtained from a woman between 55 and 75 years old with acute myeloid leukemia. Some clones in this sample may be carry-over from other donors' samples. The specimen was peripheral blood mononuclear cells, collected before stem cell transplant. CDR3 nucleotide sequence: TGTGCCAGCAGCTTCGGAAACACCATATATTTT. Protein sequence: CASSFGNTIYF.